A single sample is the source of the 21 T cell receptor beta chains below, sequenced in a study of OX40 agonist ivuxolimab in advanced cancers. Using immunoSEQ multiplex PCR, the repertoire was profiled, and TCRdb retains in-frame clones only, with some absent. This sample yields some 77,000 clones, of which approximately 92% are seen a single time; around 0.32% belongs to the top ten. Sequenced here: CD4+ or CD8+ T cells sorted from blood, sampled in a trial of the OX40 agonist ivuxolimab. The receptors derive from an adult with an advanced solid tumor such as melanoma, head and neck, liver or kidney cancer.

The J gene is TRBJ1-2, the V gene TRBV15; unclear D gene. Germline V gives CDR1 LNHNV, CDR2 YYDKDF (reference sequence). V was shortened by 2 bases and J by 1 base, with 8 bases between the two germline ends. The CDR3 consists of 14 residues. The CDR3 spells CATSRPGINYGYTF. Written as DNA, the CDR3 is TGTGCCACCAGCAGACCCGGGATTAACTATGGCTACACCTTC.

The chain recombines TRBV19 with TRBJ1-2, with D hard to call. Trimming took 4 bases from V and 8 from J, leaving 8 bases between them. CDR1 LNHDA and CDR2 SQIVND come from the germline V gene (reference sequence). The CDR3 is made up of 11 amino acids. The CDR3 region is CASSKRQGYTF. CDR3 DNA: TGTGCCAGTAGTAAACGGCAGGGCTACACCTTC. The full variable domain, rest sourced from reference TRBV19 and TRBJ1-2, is DGGITQSPKYLFRKEGQNVTLSCEQNLNHDAMYWYRQDPGQGLRLIYYSQIVNDFQKGDIAEGYSVSREKKESFPLTVTSAQKNPTAFYLCASSKRQGYTFGSGTRLTVV.

The CDR3 protein is CASSLGRDSQETQYF. CDR3 coding DNA: TGTGCCAGCAGCTTAGGGAGGGACAGTCAAGAGACCCAGTACTTC. V usage is TRBV7-9 and J usage is TRBJ2-5; D perhaps matches TRBD1 (7 bases). In germline, CDR1 is SEHNR, CDR2 FQNEAQ (reference sequence). The CDR3 runs 15 residues. With 1 base removed from V and 2 bases from J, the gap between germline ends came to 11 bases.

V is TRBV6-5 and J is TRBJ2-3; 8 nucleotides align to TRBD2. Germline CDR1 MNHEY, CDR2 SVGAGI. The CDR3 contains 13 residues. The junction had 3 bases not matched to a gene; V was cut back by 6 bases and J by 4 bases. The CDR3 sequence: CASRDGGADTQYF. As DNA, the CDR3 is TGTGCCAGCAGGGACGGGGGGGCAGATACGCAGTATTTT.

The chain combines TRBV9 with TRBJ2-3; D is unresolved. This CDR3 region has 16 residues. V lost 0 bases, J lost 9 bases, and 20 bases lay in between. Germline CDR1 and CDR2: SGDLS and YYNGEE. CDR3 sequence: CASSVGVWAEDLTQYF. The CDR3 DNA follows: TGTGCCAGCAGCGTAGGGGTTTGGGCTGAAGATTTGACGCAGTATTTT. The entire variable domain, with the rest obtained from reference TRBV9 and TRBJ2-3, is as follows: DSGVTQTPKHLITATGQRVTLRCSPRSGDLSVYWYQQSLDQGLQFLIQYYNGEERAKGNILERFSAQQFPDLHSELNLSSLELGDSALYFCASSVGVWAEDLTQYFGPGTRLTVL.

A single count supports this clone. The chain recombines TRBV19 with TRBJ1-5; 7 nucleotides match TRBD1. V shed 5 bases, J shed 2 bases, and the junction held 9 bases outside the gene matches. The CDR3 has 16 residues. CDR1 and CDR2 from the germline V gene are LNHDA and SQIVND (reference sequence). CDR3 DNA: TGTGCCAGTAGTGTTATAAGAGGACAGGGCAATCAGCCCCAGCATTTT. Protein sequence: CASSVIRGQGNQPQHF. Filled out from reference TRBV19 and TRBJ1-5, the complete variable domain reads DGGITQSPKYLFRKEGQNVTLSCEQNLNHDAMYWYRQDPGQGLRLIYYSQIVNDFQKGDIAEGYSVSREKKESFPLTVTSAQKNPTAFYLCASSVIRGQGNQPQHFGDGTRLSIL.

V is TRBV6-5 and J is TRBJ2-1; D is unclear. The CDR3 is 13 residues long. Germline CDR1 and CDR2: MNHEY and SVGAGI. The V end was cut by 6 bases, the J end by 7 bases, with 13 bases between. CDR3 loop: CASRDPRWNEQFF. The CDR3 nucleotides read TGTGCCAGCAGGGACCCGCGGTGGAATGAGCAGTTCTTC.

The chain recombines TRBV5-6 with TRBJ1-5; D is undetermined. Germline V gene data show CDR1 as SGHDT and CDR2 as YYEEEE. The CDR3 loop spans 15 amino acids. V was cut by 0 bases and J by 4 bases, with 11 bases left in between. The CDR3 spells CASSLGGRANQPQHF. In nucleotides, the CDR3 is TGTGCCAGCAGCTTGGGAGGCAGAGCGAATCAGCCCCAGCATTTT.

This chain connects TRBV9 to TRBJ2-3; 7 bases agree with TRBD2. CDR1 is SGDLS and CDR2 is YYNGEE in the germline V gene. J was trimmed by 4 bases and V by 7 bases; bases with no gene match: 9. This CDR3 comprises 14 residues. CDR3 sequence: CASQVGGDADTQYF. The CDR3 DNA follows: TGTGCCAGCCAAGTGGGGGGGGACGCAGATACGCAGTATTTT.

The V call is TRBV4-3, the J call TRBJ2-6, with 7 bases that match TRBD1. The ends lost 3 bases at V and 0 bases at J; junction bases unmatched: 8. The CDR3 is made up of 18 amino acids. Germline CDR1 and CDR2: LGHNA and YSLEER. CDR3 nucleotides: TGCGCCAGCAGCCACCCTTTACAGGGGAACTCTGGGGCCAACGTCCTGACTTTC. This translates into CASSHPLQGNSGANVLTF.

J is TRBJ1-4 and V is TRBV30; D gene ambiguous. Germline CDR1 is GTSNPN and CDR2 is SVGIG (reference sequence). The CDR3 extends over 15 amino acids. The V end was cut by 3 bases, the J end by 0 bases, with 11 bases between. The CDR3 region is CAWSRHFTTNEKLFF. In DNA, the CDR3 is TGTGCCTGGAGCAGACATTTCACAACTAATGAAAAACTGTTTTTT.

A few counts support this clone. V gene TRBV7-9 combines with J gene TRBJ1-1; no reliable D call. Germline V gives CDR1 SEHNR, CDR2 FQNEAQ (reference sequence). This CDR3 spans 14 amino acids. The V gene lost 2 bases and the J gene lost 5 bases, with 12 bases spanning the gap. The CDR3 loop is CASSLRTLGTEAFF. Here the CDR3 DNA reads TGTGCCAGCAGCTTAAGAACCCTGGGTACTGAAGCTTTCTTT.

In DNA, the CDR3 is TGTGCCAGCAGTGATAGGAGGGGGTTGGGCACAGATACGCAGTATTTT. This translates into CASSDRRGLGTDTQYF. The chain carries TRBV2 and TRBJ2-3; D tentatively fits TRBD1 or TRBD2 (6 bases each). CDR3 length: 16 amino acids. Germline lookup yields CDR1 SNHLY and CDR2 FYNNEI. V gave up 3 bases and J gave up 1 base, with 14 bases separating them.

This CDR3 reads CASSQVPGLAGEFYEQYF. The CDR3 nucleotides read TGCGCCAGCAGCCAAGTCCCGGGACTAGCGGGAGAGTTCTACGAGCAGTACTTC. V gene TRBV4-1 combines with J gene TRBJ2-7; 14 bases agree with TRBD2. The trim removed 1 base at V and 3 bases at J, leaving 8 bases unmatched. Germline lookup yields CDR1 MGHRA and CDR2 YSYEKL. CDR3 size: 18 residues.

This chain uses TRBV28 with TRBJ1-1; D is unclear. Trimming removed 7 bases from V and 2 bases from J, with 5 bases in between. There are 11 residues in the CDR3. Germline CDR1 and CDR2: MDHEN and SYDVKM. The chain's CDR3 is CASTSNTEAFF. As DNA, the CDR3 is TGTGCCAGCACGTCTAACACTGAAGCTTTCTTT.

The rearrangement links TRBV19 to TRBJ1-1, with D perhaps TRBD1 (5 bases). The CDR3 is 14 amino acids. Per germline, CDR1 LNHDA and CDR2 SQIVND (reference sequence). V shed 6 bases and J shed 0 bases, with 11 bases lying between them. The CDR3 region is CASSSGTVNTEAFF. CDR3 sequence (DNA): TGTGCCAGTAGCAGCGGGACGGTGAACACTGAAGCTTTCTTT.

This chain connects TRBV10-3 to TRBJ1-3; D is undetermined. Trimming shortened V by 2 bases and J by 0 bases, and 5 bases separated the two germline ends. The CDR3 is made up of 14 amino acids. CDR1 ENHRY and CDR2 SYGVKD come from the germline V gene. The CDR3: CAISEIGSGNTIYF. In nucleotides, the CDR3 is TGTGCCATCAGTGAGATCGGCTCTGGAAACACCATATATTTT.

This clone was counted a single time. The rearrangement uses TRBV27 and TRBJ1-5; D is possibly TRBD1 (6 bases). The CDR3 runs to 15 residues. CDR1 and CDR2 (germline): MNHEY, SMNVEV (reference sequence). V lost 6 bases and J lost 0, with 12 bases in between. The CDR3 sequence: CASREGDISNQPQHF. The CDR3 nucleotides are TGTGCCAGCAGGGAGGGGGACATTAGCAATCAGCCCCAGCATTTT.

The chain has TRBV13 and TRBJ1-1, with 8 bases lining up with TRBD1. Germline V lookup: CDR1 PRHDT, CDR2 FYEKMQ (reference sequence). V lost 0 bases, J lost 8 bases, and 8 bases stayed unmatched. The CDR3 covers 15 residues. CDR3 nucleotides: TGTGCCAGCAGCTTAGGGGGCCCAGGGGGCCTGGAAGCTTTCTTT. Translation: CASSLGGPGGLEAFF.

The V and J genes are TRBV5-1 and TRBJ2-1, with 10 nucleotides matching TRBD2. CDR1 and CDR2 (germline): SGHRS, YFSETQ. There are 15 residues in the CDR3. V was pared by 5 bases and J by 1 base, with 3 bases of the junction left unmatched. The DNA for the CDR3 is TGCGCCAGCAGTCCAGCGGGAGGGTCCTACAATGAGCAGTTCTTC. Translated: CASSPAGGSYNEQFF.

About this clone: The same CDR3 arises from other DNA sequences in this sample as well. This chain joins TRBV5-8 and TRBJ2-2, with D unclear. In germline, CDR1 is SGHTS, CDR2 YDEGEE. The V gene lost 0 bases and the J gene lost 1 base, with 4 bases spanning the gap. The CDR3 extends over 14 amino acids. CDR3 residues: CASSLGQNTGELFF. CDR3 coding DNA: TGTGCCAGCAGCTTGGGTCAGAACACCGGGGAGCTGTTTTTT.